This T cell receptor beta chain is from a study of radiotherapy plus CTLA-4 blockade in lung cancer. At the level of the study: Disease control was seen in over 25% of patients, objective responses in 18%.

About this clone: Antigen specificity is unknown. Other DNA sequences of this sample code for an identical CDR3.

The study's findings and limits: An expansion of tumor-derived TCR clones occurred in blood after radiotherapy plus ipilimumab. Interferon-beta, together with early blood T cell clone dynamics, reportedly best predicted response.

V lost 2 bases and J lost 2, with 1 base in between. The CDR3 loop spans 11 amino acids. Germline lookup yields CDR1 SGHRS and CDR2 YFSETQ. Generated by immunoSEQ multiplex PCR, the TCRdb table keeps only in-frame clones and is missing some. The sample shows more than 90,000 clones, about four fifths of them seen only once. The gene calls are TRBV5-1 and TRBJ2-5, with D unresolved. This clonotype originated in a human donor with non-small cell lung cancer that progressed on radiotherapy plus ipilimumab. The material sequenced was peripheral blood, taken from a patient treated with radiotherapy plus ipilimumab. The CDR3 loop is CASSFQETQYF. CDR3 in DNA: TGCGCCAGCAGCTTTCAAGAGACCCAGTACTTC.